The next 22 T cell receptor beta chains were all read from a single sample in a study of T cell changes during pregnancy in multiple sclerosis. The data were produced by immunoSEQ multiplex PCR, yet TCRdb's version contains in-frame clones alone and is incomplete. This sample has roughly 97,000 clones, with over 75% found just once. This sample comprised peripheral blood, obtained in the second trimester of pregnancy. These receptors were taken from a female donor in good health, enrolled as a control in a pregnancy study.

The chain carries TRBV7-2 and TRBJ2-5, with 15 bases that match TRBD2. Germline loops: CDR1 SGHTA, CDR2 FQGNSA. The junction had 7 bases not matched to a gene; V was cut back by 5 bases and J by 6 bases. This CDR3 contains 16 residues. The CDR3 reads CASSLGTSGRLKTQYF. The CDR3 DNA reads as TGTGCCAGCAGCCTCGGGACTAGCGGGAGGTTAAAGACCCAGTACTTC.

The sample holds a few counts of this clone. J is TRBJ1-1 and V is TRBV27; D is unresolved. Germline V lookup: CDR1 MNHEY, CDR2 SMNVEV (reference sequence). The V end was cut by 11 bases, the J end by 7 bases, with 11 bases between. This CDR3 region has 10 residues. The CDR3, as DNA: TGTGCCGCTTCCAGATATGAAGCTTTCTTT. Encoded protein: CAASRYEAFF.

The CDR3 spells CASSLAPGGPYGYTF. DNA of the CDR3: TGTGCCAGCAGCTTAGCCCCGGGGGGCCCCTATGGCTACACCTTC. V gene TRBV7-6 combines with J gene TRBJ1-2, with a tentative D call TRBD1 (6 bases). V lost 0 bases to trimming and J lost 4 bases, with 12 bases between them. This CDR3 has 15 residues. The germline gives CDR1 SGHVS, CDR2 FNYEAQ. Together with reference TRBV7-6 and TRBJ1-2, the CDR3 gives the full variable domain: GAGVSQSPRYKVTKRGQDVALRCDPISGHVSLYWYRQALGQGPEFLTYFNYEAQQDKSGLPNDRFSAERPEGSISTLTIQRTEQRDSAMYRCASSLAPGGPYGYTFGSGTRLTVV.

The rearrangement joins TRBV27 to TRBJ1-2; D ambiguous. The ends were cut back, 3 bases at V and 3 bases at J, with 11 bases in the middle. Per germline, CDR1 MNHEY and CDR2 SMNVEV (reference sequence). The length of the CDR3 is 14 residues. CDR3 coding DNA: TGTGCCAGCAGTTTGTTTCCAGACTACTATGGCTACACCTTC. This sequence encodes CASSLFPDYYGYTF.

The chain joins TRBV5-1 to TRBJ1-1; 7 bases fit TRBD1. Germline V gene sequence: CDR1 SGHRS, CDR2 YFSETQ. CDR3 length equals 14 residues. The J segment lost 10 bases and the V segment lost 4 bases, leaving 13 bases of the junction unmatched. The CDR3 bases are TGCGCCAGCAGCCGTCTGGAGGGGGCGGTTGGAGCTTTCTTT. Translating it yields CASSRLEGAVGAFF.

This chain joins TRBV28 and TRBJ1-2; D is ambiguous. Germline lookup yields CDR1 MDHEN and CDR2 SYDVKM. V lost 8 bases and J 8 bases, leaving 18 bases between the germline ends. The CDR3 totals 13 residues. The DNA of the CDR3 is TGTGCCAGCCGAAGCCCTGCTCTGGGCGGCTACACCTTC. This codes for CASRSPALGGYTF.

The chain combines TRBV9 with TRBJ1-2; D is possibly TRBD1 (5 bases). The germline V gene encodes CDR1 SGDLS and CDR2 YYNGEE. Trimming took off 0 bases at V and 0 bases at J, with 18 bases between the two ends. This CDR3 contains 18 residues. Here the CDR3 DNA reads TGTGCCAGCAGCGTAGTCCTCGAGTCAGCGACAGCTAACTATGGCTACACCTTC. Translated: CASSVVLESATANYGYTF.

The chain employs TRBV18 and TRBJ2-2; 8 nucleotides line up with TRBD2. The V gene's germline CDR1 is KGHSH and CDR2 LQKENI. Trimming removed 3 bases from V and 3 bases from J; junction bases left unmatched: 15. CDR3 length equals 19 residues. The CDR3 region is CASSPLVMRGASDTGELFF. CDR3 bases: TGTGCCAGCTCACCTCTCGTTATGCGGGGGGCCTCGGACACCGGGGAGCTGTTTTTT.

This clone was seen many times. This sequence joins TRBV4-3 and TRBJ2-2, with a tentative D call TRBD2 (6 bases). The V and J ends lost 1 base and 0 bases respectively, with 9 bases between them. This CDR3 has 16 residues. The germline V gene encodes CDR1 LGHNA and CDR2 YSLEER. The CDR3 DNA sequence: TGCGCCAGCAGCCAAGCCGGGGGAGCGAACACCGGGGAGCTGTTTTTT. Translated: CASSQAGGANTGELFF.

The chain employs TRBV5-1 and TRBJ1-5; weak D call: TRBD1 (5 bases). This CDR3 has 15 amino acids. Germline CDR1 SGHRS, CDR2 YFSETQ. Trimming removed 0 bases at V and 2 bases at J, with 9 bases between. CDR3 protein: CASSLEGLGNQPQHF. In DNA form, the CDR3 reads TGCGCCAGCAGCTTGGAGGGGCTCGGCAATCAGCCCCAGCATTTT.

As for this clone: The sample contains more than one DNA sequence encoding this CDR3. V gene TRBV9 combines with J gene TRBJ2-7; a weak D match, TRBD1 (6 bases). Germline V lookup: CDR1 SGDLS, CDR2 YYNGEE. The CDR3 runs to 14 residues. V gave up 0 bases and J gave up 2 bases, with 9 bases separating them. The chain's CDR3 is CASSVGRGAYEQYF. The CDR3 DNA reads TGTGCCAGCAGCGTAGGCAGGGGCGCCTACGAGCAGTACTTC. Using reference TRBV9 and TRBJ2-7 for the parts outside the CDR3, the full variable domain is DSGVTQTPKHLITATGQRVTLRCSPRSGDLSVYWYQQSLDQGLQFLIQYYNGEERAKGNILERFSAQQFPDLHSELNLSSLELGDSALYFCASSVGRGAYEQYFGPGTRLTVT.

A few counts support this clone. The chain links TRBV6-5 to TRBJ1-2; 7 positions match TRBD1. The V segment lost 2 bases and the J segment 7 bases; nucleotides outside the gene matches: 4. The CDR3 has 13 residues. CDR1 is MNHEY, CDR2 SVGAGI, per germline. This CDR3 is CASSYGQARGYTF. The CDR3, as DNA: TGTGCCAGCAGTTACGGACAGGCTCGTGGCTACACCTTC.

This clone appeared once. The rearrangement links TRBV28 to TRBJ1-2; 7 bases line up with TRBD1. Germline assignment: CDR1 MDHEN and CDR2 SYDVKM. The CDR3 totals 14 residues. With 4 bases clipped from V and 3 bases from J, the junction kept 5 bases outside the gene matches. This chain's CDR3 is CASSSSDRDYGYTF. As DNA, the CDR3 is TGTGCCAGCAGTTCCTCAGACAGGGACTATGGCTACACCTTC.

V and J are TRBV7-2 and TRBJ2-7, with D perhaps TRBD2 (6 bases). Trimming left V 5 bases short and J 3 bases short, with 14 bases between. This CDR3 comprises 14 residues. The V gene's germline CDR1 is SGHTA and CDR2 FQGNSA. The chain's CDR3 is CASSRGGTLYEQYF. The CDR3 DNA sequence: TGTGCCAGCAGCCGTGGCGGGACTCTCTACGAGCAGTACTTC.

The CDR3 loop is CASSEGTGGSPLHF. The CDR3 DNA reads TGTGCCAGCAGCGAGGGGACAGGGGGATCACCCCTCCACTTT. The chain combines TRBV7-9 with TRBJ1-6; 11 positions agree with TRBD1. Trimming took 5 bases from V and 10 from J; bases not matched to a gene: 4. Per germline, CDR1 SEHNR and CDR2 FQNEAQ (reference sequence). The CDR3 runs to 14 residues. The complete variable domain, with remaining parts taken from reference TRBV7-9 and TRBJ1-6, reads DTGVSQNPRHKITKRGQNVTFRCDPISEHNRLYWYRQTLGQGPEFLTYFQNEAQLEKSRLLSDRFSAERPKGSFSTLEIQRTEQGDSAMYLCASSEGTGGSPLHFGNGTRLTVT.

This chain connects TRBV19 to TRBJ1-2, with 11 bases matching TRBD1. Germline assignment: CDR1 LNHDA and CDR2 SQIVND (reference sequence). V lost 9 bases, J lost 5 bases, and 8 bases stayed unmatched. This CDR3 contains 14 residues. The CDR3 DNA sequence: TGTGCCAGCACGCGGACAGGGGGCGGTTATGGCTACACCTTC. Translating it yields CASTRTGGGYGYTF. Full variable domain (missing parts from reference TRBV19 and TRBJ1-2): DGGITQSPKYLFRKEGQNVTLSCEQNLNHDAMYWYRQDPGQGLRLIYYSQIVNDFQKGDIAEGYSVSREKKESFPLTVTSAQKNPTAFYLCASTRTGGGYGYTFGSGTRLTVV.

The rearrangement uses TRBV7-2 and TRBJ2-3; 13 positions agree with TRBD2. The CDR3 is 15 residues long. Trimming cost V 10 bases and J 0 bases; bases outside gene matches: 4. From germline, CDR1 is SGHTA and CDR2 FQGNSA. The CDR3 spells CAIWTSGGSTDTQYF. The CDR3 coding sequence is TGTGCCATCTGGACTAGCGGGGGTAGCACAGATACGCAGTATTTT.

The genes are TRBV6-4 and TRBJ1-5; unclear D gene. Germline-derived CDR1 and CDR2 are MRHNA and SNTAGT. The CDR3 runs to 13 residues. Trimming removed 2 bases from V and 7 bases from J, with 9 bases in between. CDR3 amino acids: CASSDREDQPQHF. In DNA, the CDR3 is TGTGCCAGCAGTGACAGGGAGGACCAGCCCCAGCATTTT.

This chain links TRBV6-5 with TRBJ2-7; a weak D match, TRBD2 (6 bases). Germline loops: CDR1 MNHEY, CDR2 SVGAGI. Trimming removed 1 base from V and 6 bases from J, with 10 bases in between. The CDR3 consists of 13 residues. The CDR3 region has the DNA TGTGCCAGCAGTTACTTCCCGGGGGTCGAGCAGTACTTC. Amino acid sequence: CASSYFPGVEQYF.

The V call is TRBV19, the J call TRBJ2-3, with no clear D. The V end lost 1 base, the J end lost 1 base, and 9 bases lay between the germline ends. Germline CDR1 LNHDA, CDR2 SQIVND (reference sequence). CDR3 size: 15 residues. This CDR3 reads CASSIGAQRTDTQYF. CDR3 sequence (DNA): TGTGCCAGTAGTATAGGGGCACAGCGCACAGATACGCAGTATTTT.

The rearrangement links TRBV18 to TRBJ2-1; possibly TRBD1 for D (6 bases). V was cut by 1 base and J by 5 bases, with 9 bases left in between. The CDR3 loop spans 14 amino acids. Germline loops: CDR1 KGHSH, CDR2 LQKENI. CDR3 sequence reads: CASSPLGHHNEQFF. CDR3 sequence (DNA): TGTGCCAGCTCACCACTGGGACACCACAATGAGCAGTTCTTC.

A few counts support this clone. This chain connects TRBV30 to TRBJ2-2; perhaps TRBD1 as D (5 bases). Looked up from germline, CDR1 is GTSNPN and CDR2 is SVGIG (reference sequence). This CDR3 has 13 residues. V lost 0 bases and J 7 bases, leaving 9 bases between the germline ends. DNA for the CDR3: TGTGCCTGGAGTGTGTCAGGGATCGGGGAGCTGTTTTTT. Its translation is CAWSVSGIGELFF.